This T cell receptor beta chain stems from a study of blood T cells in healthy people across ages. Combining a sample-barcoded 5' primer with a J-beta primer mix, a second PCR ran for 7 to 11 cycles. There were at least 3 million CDR3-containing paired-end reads obtained from each sample. In TCRdb, the 5' RACE reads were re-called with MiXCR into one record per CDR3 protein. The table records fewer than 900,000 distinct CDR3 sequences, roughly two fifths of them present only once. For this clonotype: One end of the junction varies from germline; a read error may be responsible.

Germline CDR1 and CDR2: SGHNT and YYREEE (reference sequence). CDR3 length equals 17 residues. The rearrangement uses TRBV5-4 and TRBJ2-7; the D gene is possibly TRBD1 (5 bases). Sequencing was done on a sample of blood. The clonotype comes from a woman aged 60-75 years in good health. The CDR3 DNA sequence: TGTGCCAGCAGCTTACAAACAGGAAACCGGGTATCCTTCGAGCAGTACTTC. Translated, it gives CASSLQTGNRVSFEQYF. Supplemented by reference TRBV5-4 and TRBJ2-7, the full variable domain reads ETGVTQSPTHLIKTRGQQVTLRCSSQSGHNTVSWYQQALGQGPQFIFQYYREEENGRGNFPPRFSGLQFPNYSSELNVNALELDDSALYLCASSLQTGNRVSFEQYFGPGTRLTVT.